Detailed here is one TCR beta chain. Preparation of the TCRbeta library was carried out with unique molecular identifiers. TCRdb itself ran the PCR reads through MiXCR, one entry per CDR3 protein. Of about 690,000 distinct CDR3 sequences listed, around a sixth are singletons. V lost 5 bases and J lost 5, with 10 bases in between. The CDR3 runs 12 residues. The V gene's germline CDR1 is DFQATT and CDR2 SNEGSKA (reference sequence). This record comes from a study of T-cell reconstitution after alpha-beta-depleted transplantation in children. The origin of this receptor is a human donor who donated a stem cell graft to a child with acute myeloid leukemia. The specimen was PBMCs from the stem cell graft donor, collected from the stem cell graft. The genes are TRBV20-1 and TRBJ2-1; D call uncertain. CDR3 loop: CSAPKIDNEQFF. The CDR3 DNA sequence: TGCAGTGCTCCTAAAATCGACAATGAGCAGTTCTTC.